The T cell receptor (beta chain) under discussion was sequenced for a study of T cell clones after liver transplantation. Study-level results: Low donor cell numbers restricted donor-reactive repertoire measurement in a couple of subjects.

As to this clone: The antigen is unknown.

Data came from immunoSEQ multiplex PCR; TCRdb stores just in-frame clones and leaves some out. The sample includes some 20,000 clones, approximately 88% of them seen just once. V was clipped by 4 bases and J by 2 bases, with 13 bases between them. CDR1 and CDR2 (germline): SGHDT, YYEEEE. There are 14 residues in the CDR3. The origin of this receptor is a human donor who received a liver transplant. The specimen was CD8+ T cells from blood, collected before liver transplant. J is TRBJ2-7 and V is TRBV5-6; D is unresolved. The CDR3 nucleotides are TGTGCCAGCAGCCTAAGACAACGCCCCTACGAGCAGTACTTC. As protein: CASSLRQRPYEQYF. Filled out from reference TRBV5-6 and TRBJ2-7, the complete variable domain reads DAGVTQSPTHLIKTRGQQVTLRCSPKSGHDTVSWYQQALGQGPQFIFQYYEEEERQRGNFPDRFSGHQFPNYSSELNVNALLLGDSALYLCASSLRQRPYEQYFGPGTRLTVT.